Included here is one TCR beta chain sequence, with context. Its recognized antigen is unknown. Nothing much larger sits one base from this clone, and base qualities are not available. The data belong to a study of T cell responses to AZD1222 COVID-19 vaccine (dated by TCRdb to the early 2020s). Regarding the research as a whole: A total of 230 to 250 trial participants underwent TCR sequencing, of whom 207 had received two doses of AZD1222 and around 25 had received two doses of the MenACWY control vaccine. Trial participants were enrolled into age subgroups of 18-55, 56-69 and 70-plus years, which contained around 140, 26 and 57 TCR-sequenced participants, respectively. What the research found in general, with its limitations: Participants were mostly white British and included more females than males, and it was suggested by the authors that clonal diversity may have been underestimated. Conclusions about previously exposed vaccinees are limited, since just a handful of AZD1222 recipients were seropositive for SARS-CoV-2 at baseline. In the small 56-69-year group, the increase in depth fell short of significance, most likely because of low power. Because no day 14 peak-response samples were available, repertoires were characterized only after the peak T cell response. Spike-specific TCR breadth and depth rose significantly after two AZD1222 doses compared with day 0 and with MenACWY recipients. CD4 TCRs associated with the vaccine covered the entire spike protein, and the dominant responses were in regions 160-218 and 743-854. Reportedly, close to half of the unique spike-specific TCRs recognized epitopes lying outside the regions that are mutated in the B.1.351 and B.1.1.7 variants.

The CDR3 regions of human TCRbeta chains were analyzed by immunosequencing. Regarding the original processing steps: TCRs in the repertoires were compared against a reference library of SARS-CoV-2-specific TCRs that had been generated with the MIRA antigen-specificity platform. Breadth meant the fraction of unique TCRs that were SARS-CoV-2-associated, whereas depth meant the fraction of total T cells that were SARS-CoV-2-associated. Using the MIRA data, each spike-specific TCR was assigned both to the spike region to which the TCR was reactive and to a CD4 or CD8 class. Log10-transformed breadth and depth values were compared by one-way ANOVA with Sidak's multiple comparisons tests. This is the immuneACCESS table as TCRdb keeps it, with only in-frame sequences that have V and J called. A part of the clones is gone; compared with another copy, unresolved V genes explain less than half, and the rest is unexplained. That table is the source of V, J and clone size, and D and trimming were worked out from the DNA. Present in this sample are 95,000 to 150,000 clones, 90% to 95% of which were seen just once. Clones ranked in the top ten supply more than 4.5% of the sample.

The germline ends are 7 bases apart after V is trimmed by 0 bases and J by 1 base. The CDR3 runs 16 residues from the cysteine to the phenylalanine. This entry keeps only the CDR3 DNA: 48 bases, framed from base 1. The germline V gene gives CDR1 as LGHNA and CDR2 as YSLEER. Taken with the paper, the label for time point translates to: about 28 days (+/-7) after the second vaccine dose. AZD1222 recipients with second doses at about 4 weeks or about 12 weeks were pooled, because spike-specific TCR depth and breadth did not differ between schedules. Samples from vaccinated people were obtained from the UK trials COV001 and COV002, which included a single-blind randomized controlled phase 2/3 trial of AZD1222 (ChAdOx1 nCoV-19) in healthy adults. For TCRbeta chain sequencing, PBMC samples from trial participants were taken at day 0 and at day 28 after the second dose.

The clonotype was recovered from an adult who received the AZD1222 COVID-19 vaccine. Rearrangement joined TRBV4-3 to TRBJ1-6; a tentative D match to TRBD1 spans 5 bases. The sample was peripheral blood, taken 28 days after the second AZD1222 dose. This receptor carries the CDR3 CASSQDRGSYNSPLHF. The DNA sequence follows: TGCGCCAGCAGCCAAGATAGGGGATCCTATAATTCACCCCTCCACTTT.